One sample yielded the 17 T cell receptor beta chains listed below, sequenced in a study of cytomegalovirus exposure and HLA in healthy donors. Some clones are missing from TCRdb's copy, which holds only in-frame ones; the method was immunoSEQ multiplex PCR. Of under 100,000 clones in the sample, approximately 96% are singletons; the top ten hold 0.78%. Input material: PBMCs. These receptors all come from a man aged 18 to 30 in good health and CMV-seronegative.

The V call is TRBV28, the J call TRBJ2-3, with TRBD1 matching over 10 bases. The germline gives CDR1 MDHEN, CDR2 SYDVKM. V shed 5 bases and J 4 bases; nucleotides not matched to a gene: 6. CDR3 size: 15 residues. CDR3: CASSLDRGLADTQYF. For the CDR3, the DNA is TGTGCCAGCAGTCTCGACAGGGGGCTTGCAGATACGCAGTATTTT.

The gene calls are TRBV28 and TRBJ2-1; 9 nucleotides align to TRBD2. Germline CDR1 is MDHEN and CDR2 is SYDVKM. Germline trimming cut 5 bases from V and 8 bases from J; bases unmatched to any gene: 13. CDR3 length: 16 amino acids. The CDR3 DNA reads as TGTGCCAGCAGTCAACTTAGCGGGAGTGTGGGCCATGAGCAGTTCTTC. This sequence encodes CASSQLSGSVGHEQFF.

The chain employs TRBV28 and TRBJ1-1; D uncertain. V was cut by 8 bases and J by 3 bases, with 16 bases left in between. CDR1 is MDHEN and CDR2 is SYDVKM in the germline V gene. The CDR3 runs to 14 residues. The CDR3 protein is CASCTPGIYTEAFF. For the CDR3, the DNA is TGTGCCAGCTGCACCCCCGGGATCTACACTGAAGCTTTCTTT.

CDR3 amino acids: CASSSGTGAYGYTF. Here the CDR3 DNA reads TGTGCCAGTAGTTCCGGGACAGGGGCCTATGGCTACACCTTC. The chain is built from TRBV19 and TRBJ1-2, with 10 bases lining up with TRBD1. The germline V gene has CDR1 LNHDA and CDR2 SQIVND (reference sequence). The CDR3 sequence is 14 residues long. V shed 5 bases and J 4 bases; nucleotides not matched to a gene: 4. Full variable domain (outside the CDR3, taken from reference TRBV19 and TRBJ1-2): DGGITQSPKYLFRKEGQNVTLSCEQNLNHDAMYWYRQDPGQGLRLIYYSQIVNDFQKGDIAEGYSVSREKKESFPLTVTSAQKNPTAFYLCASSSGTGAYGYTFGSGTRLTVV.

V and J are TRBV7-3 and TRBJ2-6; D is ambiguous. Germline V lookup: CDR1 SGHTA, CDR2 FQGTGA. The CDR3 covers 19 residues. V was cut by 5 bases and J by 0 bases, with 20 bases left in between. The CDR3, as DNA: TGTGCCAGCAGCCCTACTGGTACACGTCAGGTCTCTGGGGCCAACGTCCTGACTTTC. Residues: CASSPTGTRQVSGANVLTF.

This clone was counted once. The chain carries TRBV12-5 and TRBJ2-1; maybe TRBD2 (5 bases). This CDR3 has 17 amino acids. Germline V lookup: CDR1 LGHNT, CDR2 FRNRAP. V was trimmed by 3 bases and J by 1 base, leaving 16 bases between them. DNA for the CDR3: TGTGCTAGTGGTTTCAACCCCCGGGATCGATCCTACAATGAGCAGTTCTTC. The encoded protein is CASGFNPRDRSYNEQFF.

The gene calls are TRBV6-5 and TRBJ1-3, with TRBD1 matching 7 bases. The V gene's germline CDR1 is MNHEY and CDR2 SVGAGI. The CDR3 has 12 amino acids. Trimming took 8 bases from V and 8 from J; bases not matched to a gene: 6. The CDR3 region has the DNA TGTGCCAGCGTCTCAGGGGGTTACACCATATATTTT. This codes for CASVSGGYTIYF.

J is TRBJ2-6 and V is TRBV19; D uncertain. The V end was cut by 4 bases, the J end by 4 bases, with 8 bases between. This CDR3 region has 14 residues. In germline, CDR1 is LNHDA, CDR2 SQIVND (reference sequence). CDR3 bases: TGTGCCAGTAGTACAACAGCCGGGGCCAACGTCCTGACTTTC. Its translation: CASSTTAGANVLTF. Together with reference TRBV19 and TRBJ2-6, the CDR3 gives the full variable domain: DGGITQSPKYLFRKEGQNVTLSCEQNLNHDAMYWYRQDPGQGLRLIYYSQIVNDFQKGDIAEGYSVSREKKESFPLTVTSAQKNPTAFYLCASSTTAGANVLTFGAGSRLTVL.

In the case of this clone: At one boundary the junction diverges from the germline segment, which might be a read error. The chain couples TRBV7-9 to TRBJ2-3, with 9 bases lining up with TRBD2. Germline V gives CDR1 SEHNR, CDR2 FQNEAQ (reference sequence). The CDR3 sequence is 13 residues long. The CDR3: CASSVAGVDTQYF. In nucleotides, the CDR3 is TGTGCCAGCAGCGTAGCGGGAGTGGATACGCAGTATTTT.

The chain uses TRBV5-8 and TRBJ2-7; 13 nucleotides align to TRBD2. Looked up from germline, CDR1 is SGHTS and CDR2 is YDEGEE. V lost 3 bases to trimming and J lost 4 bases; unmatched junction nucleotides: 4. There are 15 residues in the CDR3. The CDR3 coding sequence is TGTGCCAGCAGCTCGGGACTAGCGGGGAAATACGAGCAGTACGTC. It translates to CASSSGLAGKYEQYV.

This rearrangement joins TRBV5-5 to TRBJ2-7, with D possibly matching TRBD1 (6 bases). The CDR3 extends over 15 amino acids. Germline V lookup: CDR1 SGHKS, CDR2 YYEKEE (reference sequence). With 4 bases removed from V and 0 bases from J, the gap between germline ends came to 14 bases. CDR3 sequence (DNA): TGTGCCAGCAGCAATAGGGACACCCTCTCCTACGAGCAGTACTTC. It yields the protein CASSNRDTLSYEQYF.

This chain joins TRBV6-1 and TRBJ1-1; D perhaps matches TRBD1 (5 bases). The CDR3 runs to 16 residues. Trimming took off 2 bases at V and 6 bases at J, with 19 bases between the two ends. CDR1 MNHNS and CDR2 SASEGT come from the germline V gene. The CDR3 here is CASSEWGYAGRAEAFF. CDR3 nucleotide sequence: TGTGCCAGCAGTGAATGGGGGTATGCCGGGAGAGCTGAAGCTTTCTTT.

This chain joins TRBV7-6 and TRBJ2-7, with D possibly TRBD2 on 6 matching bases. CDR3 length equals 15 residues. Per germline, CDR1 SGHVS and CDR2 FNYEAQ. V was pared by 2 bases and J by 2 bases, with 13 bases between. The CDR3: CASSLLRERAYEQYV. CDR3 nucleotide sequence: TGTGCCAGCAGCTTACTACGGGAGCGGGCCTACGAGCAGTACGTC.

The V call is TRBV11-2, the J call TRBJ2-7, with 7 bases aligning to TRBD1. With 1 base clipped from V and 0 bases from J, the junction kept 3 bases outside the gene matches. This CDR3 has 15 residues. Germline V gene sequence: CDR1 SGHAT, CDR2 FQNNGV. CDR3 nucleotide sequence: TGTGCCAGCAGCTTAGGGGGACAGAGCTCCTACGAGCAGTACGTC. Translation gives CASSLGGQSSYEQYV.

The V gene is TRBV5-6, the J gene TRBJ2-5; D might be TRBD2 (5 bases). Trimming took off 4 bases at V and 2 bases at J, with 12 bases between the two ends. Germline V CDR1 and CDR2: SGHDT, YYEEEE. This CDR3 spans 14 amino acids. CDR3 in DNA: TGTGCCAGCAGCCCGATTCGGGGACAAGAGACCCAGTACTTC. Its translation: CASSPIRGQETQYF.

The chain has TRBV5-4 and TRBJ2-7; possible D gene TRBD2, 6 bases. V dropped 4 bases and J dropped 3 bases, with 14 bases sitting between them. CDR3 length: 14 residues. Germline CDR1 is SGHNT and CDR2 is YYREEE (reference sequence). The CDR3 nucleotides read TGTGCCAGCAGCCCCGGGGGACTTAACTACGAGCAGTACTTC. Amino acids: CASSPGGLNYEQYF.

The rearrangement uses TRBV29-1 and TRBJ2-7; TRBD1 agrees at 10 bases. The CDR3 runs 12 residues. The trim removed 6 bases at V and 7 bases at J, leaving 6 bases unmatched. Germline V gene sequence: CDR1 SQVTM, CDR2 ANQGSEA. This CDR3 reads CSVAGQGGEQYV. CDR3 DNA: TGCAGCGTGGCAGGACAGGGGGGTGAGCAGTACGTC.